Each of the 9 T cell receptor beta chains below was sequenced from the same sample in a study of beta chain features in type 1 diabetes. Sequenced material consisted of expressed TCRB transcripts (all of the isolated RNA was reverse transcribed). Sequencing was performed with immunoSEQ multiplex PCR; in TCRdb, only in-frame clones are kept and a portion is missing. The sample carries hundreds of thousands of clones, roughly 70% recorded once. The sample was naive CD4+ T cells from blood. These receptors came from a man younger than 40 in good health.

The chain has TRBV30 and TRBJ2-6; no clear D. V was shortened by 2 bases and J by 2 bases, with 13 bases between the two germline ends. Germline lookup yields CDR1 GTSNPN and CDR2 SVGIG (reference sequence). The CDR3 contains 16 residues. CDR3 amino acids: CAWSSPQSPGANVLTF. The CDR3 DNA follows: TGTGCCTGGAGTTCCCCCCAAAGTCCTGGGGCCAACGTCCTGACTTTC. Combining the CDR3 with reference TRBV30 and TRBJ2-6 gives the whole variable domain SQTIHQWPATLVQPVGSPLSLECTVEGTSNPNLYWYRQAAGRGLQLLFYSVGIGQISSEVPQNLSASRPQDRQFILSSKKLLLSDSGFYLCAWSSPQSPGANVLTFGAGSRLTVL.

This chain links TRBV11-2 with TRBJ2-1; 14 nucleotides align to TRBD2. CDR1 and CDR2 from the germline V gene are SGHAT and FQNNGV. V trimming: 5 bases; J trimming: 15 bases; junction bases outside the gene matches: 9. The CDR3 consists of 14 residues. CDR3 bases: TGTGCCAGCAGCCACCGACTAGCGGGAGGGCCAGGGTTCTTC. This translates into CASSHRLAGGPGFF.

The J gene is TRBJ1-5, the V gene TRBV29-1; D is ambiguous. CDR1 and CDR2 from the germline V gene are SQVTM and ANQGSEA. There are 14 residues in the CDR3. V lost 2 bases and J lost 0, with 8 bases in between. CDR3 DNA sequence: TGCAGCGTTGAAACGGGAAATAGCAATCAGCCCCAGCATTTT. Protein sequence: CSVETGNSNQPQHF.

This rearrangement joins TRBV29-1 to TRBJ2-3; D is tentatively TRBD1 or TRBD2 (6 bases each). CDR3 length: 15 amino acids. Trimming took off 5 bases at V and 2 bases at J, with 17 bases between the two ends. Germline lookup yields CDR1 SQVTM and CDR2 ANQGSEA. The DNA for the CDR3 is TGCAGCGTTAGGGGAGGCAGGGGTAACACAGATACGCAGTATTTT. Encoded protein: CSVRGGRGNTDTQYF.

The chain joins TRBV30 to TRBJ1-5, with TRBD1 identical over 8 bases. V shed 5 bases, J shed 6 bases, and the junction held 9 bases outside the gene matches. The CDR3 extends over 14 amino acids. In germline, CDR1 is GTSNPN, CDR2 SVGIG (reference sequence). The CDR3 nucleotides are TGTGCCTGGGCGTCGACAGGGGTCTTTCAGCCCCAGCATTTT. Translation: CAWASTGVFQPQHF. The entire variable domain, with the rest obtained from reference TRBV30 and TRBJ1-5, is as follows: SQTIHQWPATLVQPVGSPLSLECTVEGTSNPNLYWYRQAAGRGLQLLFYSVGIGQISSEVPQNLSASRPQDRQFILSSKKLLLSDSGFYLCAWASTGVFQPQHFGDGTRLSIL.

The chain uses TRBV7-2 and TRBJ1-6; a weak D match, TRBD1 (5 bases). From germline, CDR1 is SGHTA and CDR2 FQGNSA. CDR3 length: 14 residues. V lost 5 bases, J lost 4 bases, and 9 bases lay in between. The CDR3 region is CASSVDRYNSPLHF. The CDR3 DNA follows: TGTGCCAGCAGCGTAGACAGATATAATTCACCCCTCCACTTT.

For this clone: Other DNA sequences within the sample encode an identical CDR3. The rearrangement joins TRBV7-2 to TRBJ2-6; D might be TRBD1 (5 bases). Trimming took off 2 bases at V and 2 bases at J, with 7 bases between the two ends. The CDR3 length is 15 residues. Germline V gene lookup returns CDR1 SGHTA and CDR2 FQGNSA. CDR3 protein: CASSLRGTGANVLTF. In DNA form, the CDR3 reads TGTGCCAGCAGCTTAAGGGGTACTGGGGCCAACGTCCTGACTTTC.

Only a few counts were recorded for this clone. This chain connects TRBV18 to TRBJ2-1; D may be TRBD1 (5 bases). The CDR3 totals 13 residues. The V gene's germline CDR1 is KGHSH and CDR2 LQKENI. With 3 bases removed from V and 9 bases from J, the gap between germline ends came to 12 bases. CDR3 in DNA: TGTGCCAGCTCACCGGGGCTTTATGGTGAGCAGTTCTTC. It codes for CASSPGLYGEQFF.

This chain joins TRBV29-1 and TRBJ2-5; no clear D gene. This CDR3 has 13 residues. The germline V gene has CDR1 SQVTM and CDR2 ANQGSEA. Trimming took off 6 bases at V and 2 bases at J, with 13 bases between the two ends. The chain's CDR3 is CSVFGPLQETQYF. The CDR3 DNA is TGCAGCGTCTTTGGTCCCCTTCAAGAGACCCAGTACTTC. Supplemented by reference TRBV29-1 and TRBJ2-5, the full variable domain reads SAVISQKPSRDICQRGTSLTIQCQVDSQVTMMFWYRQQPGQSLTLIATANQGSEATYESGFVIDKFPISRPNLTFSTLTVSNMSPEDSSIYLCSVFGPLQETQYFGPGTRLLVL.